One and the same sample provided the 26 T cell receptor beta chains below, sequenced in a study of human T cells and chemical hapten exposure. TCRdb reanalysed the RACE reads using MiXCR and keeps one entry per CDR3 protein. Among 30,000 to 40,000 distinct CDR3 sequences listed, 9% to 9.5% were seen once. Time point denoted: patch test 3, about 24 weeks after DPC sensitization. Treatment given: therapeutic diphenylcyclopropenone sensitization with weekly scalp DPC. Unfractionated whole blood served as the source for total RNA extraction. The specimen comprised whole blood, sampled in connection with sensitization to the hapten diphenylcyclopropenone (DPC). Source of these receptors: a man aged 50 to 60 with alopecia areata. Some clones in this sample may be carry-over from other donors' samples.

This clonotype showed up many times. This chain links TRBV6-1 with TRBJ2-1, with 8 bases fitting TRBD2. Trimming took 4 bases from V and 5 from J; bases not matched to a gene: 13. Germline CDR1 and CDR2: MNHNS and SASEGT. This CDR3 has 17 residues. The CDR3 bases are TGTGCCAGCAGTGCACTCCCCCGGGGGGGCGCGAACAATGAGCAGTTCTTC. Its translation is CASSALPRGGANNEQFF.

The rearrangement joins TRBV9 to TRBJ2-7; 10 bases map to TRBD2. The CDR3 has 15 residues. The germline V gene has CDR1 SGDLS and CDR2 YYNGEE. V lost 0 bases and J lost 4; bases outside the gene matches: 4. In DNA, the CDR3 is TGTGCCAGCAGCGTAGACGAAGCGGGAGGGTACGAGCAGTACTTC. As protein: CASSVDEAGGYEQYF.

The chain uses TRBV7-2 and TRBJ1-1; D is ambiguous. This CDR3 is built from 14 residues. Germline V gene sequence: CDR1 SGHTA, CDR2 FQGNSA. V lost 3 bases to trimming and J lost 0 bases, with 8 bases between them. The CDR3: CASSFTRLNTEAFF. Written as DNA, the CDR3 is TGTGCCAGCAGCTTCACCCGCTTGAACACTGAAGCTTTCTTT.

This clonotype was seen more than once but under ten times. The J gene is TRBJ1-5, the V gene TRBV29-1; D gene uncertain. This CDR3 has 13 amino acids. Per germline, CDR1 SQVTM and CDR2 ANQGSEA. Trimming stripped 4 bases from V and 1 base from J, with 8 bases between. As DNA, the CDR3 is TGCAGCGTTGGTGAGCAAAGCAATCAGCCCCAGCATTTT. Amino acids: CSVGEQSNQPQHF.

The CDR3 sequence is CASSEQEGPSYGYTF. The CDR3 region has the DNA TGTGCCAGCAGTGAACAGGAGGGACCCTCCTATGGCTACACCTTC. V gene TRBV6-1 combines with J gene TRBJ1-2; D might be TRBD1 (5 bases). V was cut by 2 bases and J by 4 bases, with 14 bases left in between. The CDR3 runs to 15 residues. Germline V gene data show CDR1 as MNHNS and CDR2 as SASEGT.

This rearrangement joins TRBV29-1 to TRBJ2-3, with D uncertain. V gave up 4 bases and J gave up 5 bases, with 10 bases separating them. The germline CDR1 and CDR2 sequences are SQVTM and ANQGSEA. The CDR3 runs 12 residues. The CDR3 spells CSVGTTGDTQYF. CDR3 coding DNA: TGCAGCGTTGGCACAACGGGAGATACGCAGTATTTT.

The gene calls are TRBV4-1 and TRBJ2-1; D might be TRBD1 (5 bases). This CDR3 spans 15 amino acids. The V and J ends lost 5 bases and 2 bases respectively, with 13 bases between them. The germline V gene encodes CDR1 MGHRA and CDR2 YSYEKL. The CDR3 loop reads CASSRAGYAYNEQFF. As DNA, the CDR3 is TGCGCCAGCAGCAGGGCAGGGTACGCCTACAATGAGCAGTTCTTC.

This clonotype was detected only a few times. The gene calls are TRBV6-4 and TRBJ2-2, with 8 bases that match TRBD1. After removal of 6 bases from V and 7 bases from J, the junction contained 4 bases not matched to a gene. CDR3 length: 13 amino acids. Germline lookup yields CDR1 MRHNA and CDR2 SNTAGT. Written as DNA, the CDR3 is TGTGCCAGCAGAGGACAGGGCATCGGGGAGCTGTTTTTT. Protein product: CASRGQGIGELFF.

This clonotype was seen a few times. This chain uses TRBV6-5 with TRBJ2-3; D is perhaps TRBD2 (6 bases). Trimming cost V 4 bases and J 0 bases, with 14 bases left between them. Germline values: CDR1 MNHEY, CDR2 SVGAGI. The length of the CDR3 is 16 residues. CDR3 in DNA: TGTGCCAGCAGTTCCAGGACTAAACTCAGCACAGATACGCAGTATTTT. Its protein product is CASSSRTKLSTDTQYF.

The chain employs TRBV10-3 and TRBJ2-5; 11 nucleotides agree with TRBD1. The CDR3 is made up of 15 amino acids. V lost 6 bases, J lost 3 bases, and 6 bases stayed unmatched. Germline V gives CDR1 ENHRY, CDR2 SYGVKD. The CDR3 loop reads CAISRGQGDKETQYF. CDR3 DNA sequence: TGTGCCATCAGCCGGGGACAGGGGGATAAAGAGACCCAGTACTTC.

This clonotype has just a few counts. For the CDR3, the DNA is TGTGCCAGCAGTGACATGAACTCTGGGGCCAACGTCCTGACTTTC. This sequence encodes CASSDMNSGANVLTF. The V call is TRBV6-4, the J call TRBJ2-6, with D unresolved. Trimming pared 2 bases from V and 0 bases from J, leaving 5 bases between. The CDR3 runs to 15 residues. The V gene's germline CDR1 is MRHNA and CDR2 SNTAGT.

This chain's CDR3 is CASSLGHNEQFF. DNA for the CDR3: TGTGCCAGCAGCCTCGGGCACAATGAGCAGTTCTTC. This chain links TRBV3-1 with TRBJ2-1; D unresolved. In germline, CDR1 is LGHDT, CDR2 YNNKEL (reference sequence). The V and J ends lost 4 bases and 5 bases respectively, with 6 bases between them. The CDR3 spans 12 residues.

In its sample, this clonotype was seen many times. The chain is built from TRBV24-1 and TRBJ2-1, with TRBD2 matching 13 bases. Germline V gene sequence: CDR1 KGHDR, CDR2 SFDVKD. Trimming at V came to 5 bases and at J to 13 bases, leaving 7 bases not matched to a gene. The CDR3 loop spans 14 amino acids. The CDR3 DNA reads as TGTGCCACCAGTGGTACGGGACTAGCGGGAAAACAGTTCTTC. This gives the protein CATSGTGLAGKQFF.

The chain uses TRBV29-1 and TRBJ1-1; no clear D gene. In germline, CDR1 is SQVTM, CDR2 ANQGSEA. The CDR3 extends over 11 amino acids. V was shortened by 5 bases and J by 5 bases, with 9 bases between the two germline ends. The DNA for the CDR3 is TGCAGCGTTAGCATGGTTACTGAAGCTTTCTTT. Protein: CSVSMVTEAFF.

In this sample, this clonotype turned up a few times. The CDR3 spells CASSQDLAKNIQYF. The CDR3 DNA follows: TGTGCCAGCAGCCAGGACCTAGCCAAAAACATTCAGTACTTC. The V call is TRBV3-1, the J call TRBJ2-4; no reliable D call. Trimming took 3 bases from V and 0 from J, leaving 6 bases between them. The V gene's germline CDR1 is LGHDT and CDR2 YNNKEL (reference sequence). CDR3 length equals 14 residues.

V usage is TRBV5-4 and J usage is TRBJ2-7; TRBD1 aligns across 8 bases. The CDR3 totals 14 residues. V gave up 0 bases and J gave up 4 bases; unmatched junction bases: 3. Germline CDR1 SGHNT, CDR2 YYREEE (reference sequence). The DNA of the CDR3 is TGTGCCAGCAGCTTGGACAGGGGGGTATACGAGCAGTACTTC. Protein product: CASSLDRGVYEQYF. Drawing the rest from reference TRBV5-4 and TRBJ2-7, the complete variable domain is ETGVTQSPTHLIKTRGQQVTLRCSSQSGHNTVSWYQQALGQGPQFIFQYYREEENGRGNFPPRFSGLQFPNYSSELNVNALELDDSALYLCASSLDRGVYEQYFGPGTRLTVT.

In its sample, this clonotype was seen many times. This CDR3 reads CSARLPAPANEQFF. CDR3 in DNA: TGCAGTGCTAGATTACCGGCACCAGCGAATGAGCAGTTCTTC. The genes are TRBV20-1 and TRBJ2-1; D is unclear. Germline V gene lookup returns CDR1 DFQATT and CDR2 SNEGSKA (reference sequence). Trimming stripped 2 bases from V and 7 bases from J, with 15 bases between. The CDR3 spans 14 residues.

This clonotype has at least ten counts. The chain recombines TRBV19 with TRBJ2-3; maybe TRBD1 (5 bases). Germline V gene lookup returns CDR1 LNHDA and CDR2 SQIVND (reference sequence). This CDR3 is 16 amino acids long. Trimming removed 4 bases from V and 2 bases from J, with 16 bases in between. For the CDR3, the DNA is TGTGCCAGTAGTAGAACAGGCCTTTCCCCCACAGATACGCAGTATTTT. This gives the protein CASSRTGLSPTDTQYF.

This clonotype was picked up many times. The gene calls are TRBV7-6 and TRBJ1-3; no definite D call. Germline lookup yields CDR1 SGHVS and CDR2 FNYEAQ. The CDR3 sequence is 16 residues long. The V end was cut by 4 bases, the J end by 2 bases, with 15 bases between. CDR3 residues: CASSSGTAVTGNTIYF. The CDR3 nucleotides read TGTGCCAGCAGCTCAGGCACCGCCGTCACTGGAAACACCATATATTTT.

J is TRBJ2-5 and V is TRBV20-1; the D call may be TRBD1 or TRBD2 (5 bases each). Trimming pared 3 bases from V and 4 bases from J, leaving 15 bases between. CDR1 DFQATT and CDR2 SNEGSKA come from the germline V gene (reference sequence). The CDR3 has 14 amino acids. The CDR3 DNA follows: TGCAGTGCTAGGAAGTCCAGGGACGGAGAGACCCAGTACTTC. Translated: CSARKSRDGETQYF.

This clonotype was recorded many times. The chain links TRBV7-3 to TRBJ2-3, with TRBD1 matching 10 bases. This CDR3 contains 15 residues. The germline V gene has CDR1 SGHTA and CDR2 FQGTGA. V gave up 5 bases and J gave up 1 base; unmatched junction bases: 3. CDR3 DNA sequence: TGTGCCAGCAGCCCCGGGACAGGGGGCACAGATACGCAGTATTTT. This translates into CASSPGTGGTDTQYF.

This clonotype showed up many times. The chain links TRBV5-4 to TRBJ1-1; D not resolved. The CDR3 loop spans 14 amino acids. From germline, CDR1 is SGHNT and CDR2 YYREEE (reference sequence). V was cut by 1 base and J by 1 base, with 8 bases left in between. This chain's CDR3 is CASSLYEANTEAFF. The CDR3 bases are TGTGCCAGCAGCTTGTACGAAGCGAACACTGAAGCTTTCTTT.

This clonotype has at least ten counts. V is TRBV29-1 and J is TRBJ2-1; the D gene is possibly TRBD2 (5 bases). The CDR3 runs to 13 residues. V was clipped by 3 bases and J by 7 bases, with 13 bases between them. Per the germline V gene, CDR1 is SQVTM and CDR2 is ANQGSEA. The CDR3 is CSVDQLRGNEQFF. In DNA form, the CDR3 reads TGCAGCGTTGACCAGCTAAGAGGGAATGAGCAGTTCTTC.

V and J are TRBV19 and TRBJ2-3; D tentatively fits TRBD1 or TRBD2 (5 bases each). The CDR3 has 15 amino acids. V lost 3 bases to trimming and J lost 1 base, with 11 bases between them. The germline gives CDR1 LNHDA, CDR2 SQIVND (reference sequence). The CDR3 bases are TGTGCCAGTAGTATCCGGAGAGGGGGCACAGATACGCAGTATTTT. This translates into CASSIRRGGTDTQYF. Full variable domain (remainder filled in from reference TRBV19 and TRBJ2-3): DGGITQSPKYLFRKEGQNVTLSCEQNLNHDAMYWYRQDPGQGLRLIYYSQIVNDFQKGDIAEGYSVSREKKESFPLTVTSAQKNPTAFYLCASSIRRGGTDTQYFGPGTRLTVL.

This clonotype was recorded a few times. The chain employs TRBV21-1 and TRBJ2-2. TRBV21-1 constitutes a pseudogene. This CDR3 is 16 amino acids long. CDR3 loop: CASSKAPSANTGELFF. In nucleotides, the CDR3 is TGTGCCAGCAGCAAAGCGCCTAGCGCGAACACCGGGGAGCTGTTTTTT.

This clonotype was detected many times. This chain joins TRBV13 and TRBJ2-1; D not resolved. V dropped 2 bases and J dropped 2 bases, with 1 base sitting between them. The CDR3 is 12 residues long. Looked up from germline, CDR1 is PRHDT and CDR2 is FYEKMQ (reference sequence). CDR3 protein: CASSLPYNEQFF. CDR3 coding DNA: TGTGCCAGCAGCTTACCCTACAATGAGCAGTTCTTC.